These T cell receptor beta chains were read from a single sample in a study of cytomegalovirus exposure and HLA in healthy donors. Assay used: immunoSEQ multiplex PCR; TCRdb lists only in-frame clones, some missing. The sample consists of 200,000 or so clones, about 83% of them appearing once. What was sequenced was PBMCs. The receptor source for this set is a human donor in good health. The CDR3 runs from the conserved cysteine through the conserved F or W. A D gene is named only where the DNA matches it firmly. Clone size is given for some rows only: seen once, a few or many times, or a class if the clone is expanded.

size,V,J,D,CDR3,DNA
once,TRBV19,TRBJ1-5,TRBD1,CASIKTGANQPQHF,TGTGCCAGTATCAAGACAGGGGCTAATCAGCCCCAGCATTTT
NA,TRBV4-1,TRBJ2-1,TRBD2,CASSPDRPGLAGVRNNEQFF,TGCGCCAGCAGCCCGGACAGGCCGGGACTAGCGGGAGTAAGGAACAATGAGCAGTTCTTC
NA,TRBV5-1,TRBJ2-7,TRBD2,CASSLVLRLAGGSSYEQYF,TGCGCCAGCAGCTTGGTTCTCCGACTAGCGGGAGGGAGCTCCTACGAGCAGTACTTC
NA,TRBV28,TRBJ1-2,NA,CASRWEGRLYGYTF,TGTGCCAGCAGGTGGGAGGGGCGCCTCTATGGCTACACCTTC
NA,TRBV5-8,TRBJ2-1,TRBD2,CASSSNNELAGVYNEQFF,TGTGCCAGCAGCTCGAATAACGAGCTAGCGGGAGTGTATAATGAGCAGTTCTTC
NA,TRBV5-4,TRBJ2-1,TRBD2,CASSLALGSGRAEEQFF,TGTGCCAGCAGCTTGGCCCTTGGGAGCGGGAGGGCTGAAGAGCAGTTCTTC
once,TRBV18,TRBJ2-7,TRBD1,CASSPPGTVYEQYF,TGTGCCAGCTCACCACCCGGGACAGTTTACGAGCAGTACTTC
once,TRBV28,TRBJ1-5,TRBD1,CASSSATGVNQPQHF,TGTGCCAGCAGTTCCGCCACAGGGGTAAATCAGCCCCAGCATTTT
NA,TRBV18,TRBJ2-5,NA,CASSDKQETQYF,TGTGCCAGCTCCGACAAACAAGAGACCCAGTACTTC
NA,TRBV5-1,TRBJ2-2,NA,CASSLGSSGTGELFF,TGCGCCAGCAGCTTAGGTTCAAGCGGCACCGGGGAGCTGTTTTTT
once,TRBV10-3,TRBJ2-7,TRBD2,CAIRKGGSHEQYF,TGTGCCATCAGGAAGGGCGGGAGCCACGAGCAGTACTTC
NA,TRBV6-5,TRBJ2-4,NA,CASSSQGLAKNIQYF,TGTGCCAGCAGTTCGCAGGGATTAGCCAAAAACATTCAGTACTTC
NA,TRBV19,TRBJ1-4,NA,CASTSTVGREKLFF,TGTGCCAGTACCTCGACAGTTGGCCGGGAAAAACTGTTTTTT
NA,TRBV11-1,TRBJ2-1,TRBD2,CASSLGTSVTPLFF,TGTGCCAGCAGCTTAGGAACTAGCGTGACCCCCTTGTTCTTC
NA,TRBV11-2,TRBJ2-4,TRBD2,CASSSRTSGSFRNIQYF,TGTGCCAGCAGCTCTAGGACTAGCGGGAGTTTCAGAAACATTCAGTACTTC
NA,TRBV11-2,TRBJ2-2,TRBD2,CASSLDLSGPNTGELFF,TGTGCCAGCAGCTTAGATCTTAGCGGGCCGAACACCGGGGAGCTGTTTTTT
NA,TRBV15,TRBJ1-2,TRBD1,CATSRPPLRQGAIDGYTF,TGTGCCACCAGCAGACCACCGCTACGTCAGGGGGCGATAGATGGCTACACCTTC
once,TRBV4-1,TRBJ1-4,TRBD1,CASSHGQGALGEKLFF,TGCGCCAGCAGCCATGGACAGGGGGCGCTGGGTGAAAAACTGTTTTTT
NA,TRBV10-3,TRBJ1-2,TRBD1,CAISGQGAAPYGYTF,TGTGCCATCAGCGGACAGGGGGCGGCCCCCTATGGCTACACCTTC
NA,TRBV13,TRBJ2-3,NA,CASSLRSTDTQYF,TGTGCCAGCAGCCTGAGGAGCACAGATACGCAGTATTTT
NA,TRBV9,TRBJ2-7,TRBD2,CASSVSGSATYEQYF,TGTGCCAGCAGCGTAAGCGGGAGCGCCACCTACGAGCAGTACTTC
NA,TRBV29-1,TRBJ2-1,TRBD1,CSVEGQQSSYNEQFF,TGCAGCGTTGAGGGACAGCAGAGCTCCTACAATGAGCAGTTCTTC
NA,TRBV6-5,TRBJ2-7,TRBD2,CASRERETSYEQYF,TGTGCCAGCAGGGAGCGGGAGACCTCCTACGAGCAGTACTTC
NA,TRBV6-1,TRBJ2-7,TRBD2,CASSWTSGGQYF,TGTGCCAGCAGTTGGACTAGCGGGGGACAGTACTTC
NA,TRBV5-1,TRBJ2-3,TRBD2,CASGLAGSTDTQYF,TGCGCCAGTGGACTAGCGGGAAGCACAGATACGCAGTATTTT
NA,TRBV29-1,TRBJ1-2,NA,CSVESGENRVGYTF,TGCAGCGTTGAATCCGGGGAAAACAGGGTTGGCTACACCTTC
NA,TRBV2,TRBJ2-3,TRBD2,CASSVERERDLSTDTQYF,TGTGCCAGCAGTGTTGAGCGGGAGAGGGATCTAAGCACAGATACGCAGTATTTT
NA,TRBV4-2,TRBJ2-5,TRBD2,CASSPRLAGTQETQYF,TGTGCCAGCAGCCCCCGACTAGCGGGAACCCAAGAGACCCAGTACTTC
NA,TRBV19,TRBJ2-5,NA,CASSIGTSQETQYF,TGTGCCAGTAGTATAGGCACTAGCCAAGAGACCCAGTACTTC
NA,TRBV6-5,TRBJ1-2,NA,CASSYSPSIGGGYTF,TGTGCCAGCAGTTACTCGCCCTCAATAGGGGGTGGCTACACCTTC
NA,TRBV29-1,TRBJ1-5,NA,CSVASDNNQPQHF,TGCAGCGTTGCATCGGACAACAATCAGCCCCAGCATTTT
NA,TRBV15,TRBJ2-7,TRBD2,CATSSSGLAGGDEQYF,TGTGCCACCAGTAGCTCGGGACTAGCGGGAGGGGACGAGCAGTACTTC
NA,TRBV5-1,TRBJ2-3,TRBD2,CASSSWTSRSTDTQYF,TGCGCCAGCAGCTCCTGGACTAGCCGGAGCACAGATACGCAGTATTTT
few,TRBV5-1,TRBJ2-7,NA,CASSLANQGGVYEQYF,TGCGCCAGCAGCTTGGCCAATCAGGGGGGCGTCTACGAGCAGTACTTC
NA,TRBV7-9,TRBJ2-7,NA,CASSPDTPYEQYF,TGTGCCAGCAGTCCCGACACCCCCTACGAGCAGTACTTC
NA,TRBV9,TRBJ2-5,TRBD1,CASSQGAGRETQYF,TGTGCCAGCAGCCAGGGGGCCGGGCGAGAGACCCAGTACTTC
NA,TRBV2,TRBJ1-2,NA,CASRPLAGYTF,TGTGCCAGCAGGCCTTTGGCGGGGTACACCTTC
NA,TRBV5-1,TRBJ2-7,NA,CASSPKTVSYEQYF,TGCGCCAGCAGCCCGAAAACGGTCTCCTACGAGCAGTACTTC
NA,TRBV29-1,TRBJ2-1,TRBD2,CSGSGLALNEQFF,TGCAGCGGTTCTGGACTAGCCCTCAATGAGCAGTTCTTC
NA,TRBV27,TRBJ2-1,TRBD2,CASSLLAGGVNEQFF,TGTGCCAGCAGTTTACTAGCGGGAGGCGTGAATGAGCAGTTCTTC